This T cell receptor beta chain was recovered during a study of graft-versus-host responses after intestinal transplantation. Profiling relied on immunoSEQ multiplex PCR, and the TCRdb table lists in-frame clones only, not all of them. The data contain some 86,000 clones, under 95% of them singletons. V was clipped by 4 bases and J by 0 bases; unmatched bases: 2. Germline V gives CDR1 SGHNT, CDR2 YYREEE (reference sequence). The CDR3 extends over 14 amino acids. As to this clone: What it recognizes is unknown.

Here the sequenced sample was unstimulated CD8+ T cells sorted from spleen or lymph node cells, taken before intestinal transplant. This clonotype was obtained from a human donor who received an intestinal transplant. The rearrangement uses TRBV5-4 and TRBJ1-1; 8 nucleotides agree with TRBD1. As DNA, the CDR3 is TGTGCCAGCAGCCCGACAGGGGTGAACACTGAAGCTTTCTTT. Its translation is CASSPTGVNTEAFF.